Below are 21 T cell receptor beta chains sequenced from a single sample in a study of shared clonotypes between healthy human individuals. The table came from immunoSEQ multiplex PCR; TCRdb's copy has only in-frame clones and leaves some out. The top ten clones hold roughly 0.13% of a sample with millions of clones, roughly nine tenths of them seen once. Sequenced input: naive CD4+ T cells sorted from blood. Described subset: CD45RA+ positively selected. Source of these receptors: a man aged 18-30 years in good health.

This chain joins TRBV27 and TRBJ1-1, with a tentative D call TRBD1 (5 bases). Per the germline V gene, CDR1 is MNHEY and CDR2 is SMNVEV (reference sequence). The V gene lost 6 bases and the J gene lost 10 bases, with 15 bases spanning the gap. CDR3 size: 12 residues. The CDR3 protein is CASRRDGTRAFF. CDR3 nucleotides: TGTGCCAGCAGGAGGGACGGTACGAGAGCTTTCTTT.

The chain has TRBV11-2 and TRBJ2-3, with 14 bases matching TRBD2. Germline values: CDR1 SGHAT, CDR2 FQNNGV. CDR3 size: 19 residues. With V trimmed by 3 bases and J by 4 bases, 12 bases remained unmatched. Written as DNA, the CDR3 is TGTGCCAGCAGCTTGGGGACTAGCGGGAGTATAGTTTTTCCAGATACGCAGTATTTT. Protein: CASSLGTSGSIVFPDTQYF.

V usage is TRBV19 and J usage is TRBJ2-3, with no clear D. This CDR3 spans 17 amino acids. The ends were cut back, 3 bases at V and 2 bases at J, with 18 bases in the middle. Germline V gene lookup returns CDR1 LNHDA and CDR2 SQIVND (reference sequence). CDR3: CASSIPTKAWNTDTQYF. CDR3 DNA sequence: TGTGCCAGTAGTATTCCGACAAAGGCCTGGAACACAGATACGCAGTATTTT.

This chain joins TRBV6-5 and TRBJ1-2, with unresolved D. The V end lost 2 bases, the J end lost 7 bases, and 8 bases lay between the germline ends. The CDR3 runs 12 residues. Per the germline V gene, CDR1 is MNHEY and CDR2 is SVGAGI. CDR3 nucleotide sequence: TGTGCCAGCAGTTACGCGGGGTCTGGCTACACCTTC. Amino acids: CASSYAGSGYTF.

This chain uses TRBV5-4 with TRBJ2-3; the match to TRBD2 covers 10 bases. V gave up 0 bases and J gave up 2 bases; unmatched junction bases: 6. Looked up from germline, CDR1 is SGHNT and CDR2 is YYREEE (reference sequence). CDR3 length: 17 residues. As DNA, the CDR3 is TGTGCCAGCAGCTTGGGGGGGCTAGCGGGAGTCACAGATACGCAGTATTTT. Translation gives CASSLGGLAGVTDTQYF.

V gene TRBV6-1 combines with J gene TRBJ2-7; D ambiguous. Germline V gene data show CDR1 as MNHNS and CDR2 as SASEGT. The CDR3 extends over 13 amino acids. V was cut by 6 bases and J by 3 bases, with 12 bases left in between. The CDR3 DNA follows: TGTGCCAGCAGGCTCCGACAAAACTACGAGCAGTACTTC. As protein: CASRLRQNYEQYF.

The V and J genes are TRBV18 and TRBJ1-5; the match to TRBD1 covers 7 bases. The CDR3 length is 15 residues. Per germline, CDR1 KGHSH and CDR2 LQKENI. V lost 3 bases and J lost 5; bases outside the gene matches: 7. The CDR3 reads CASSPGQVLYQPQHF. CDR3 in DNA: TGTGCCAGCTCACCCGGACAGGTTCTATATCAGCCCCAGCATTTT.

V gene TRBV28 combines with J gene TRBJ1-4; no definite D call. The CDR3 sequence is 17 residues long. V gave up 1 base and J gave up 5 bases, with 17 bases separating them. Germline loops: CDR1 MDHEN, CDR2 SYDVKM. The CDR3 DNA reads TGTGCCAGCAGTTTATCCCCTTACAAGGATACGAATGAAAAACTGTTTTTT. Translation gives CASSLSPYKDTNEKLFF.

This clone appeared once. The genes are TRBV5-4 and TRBJ2-1; D perhaps matches TRBD2 (7 bases). The CDR3 is 14 amino acids. CDR1 SGHNT and CDR2 YYREEE come from the germline V gene (reference sequence). The ends were cut back, 7 bases at V and 5 bases at J, with 16 bases in the middle. CDR3 nucleotides: TGTGCCAGCTACCTACGGGGGGCAAACAATGAGCAGTTCTTC. The encoded protein is CASYLRGANNEQFF.

The chain combines TRBV29-1 with TRBJ1-1; 8 bases match TRBD1. The CDR3 length is 14 residues. The junction had 11 bases not matched to a gene; V was cut back by 2 bases and J by 9 bases. CDR1 and CDR2 from the germline V gene are SQVTM and ANQGSEA. CDR3 DNA sequence: TGCAGCGTTGAATCAGACAGGGGAGTTCGGAAAGCTTTCTTT. Residues: CSVESDRGVRKAFF.

The chain uses TRBV28 and TRBJ2-5; 7 bases fit TRBD1. CDR1 is MDHEN, CDR2 SYDVKM, per germline. The CDR3 has 15 residues. V lost 6 bases and J lost 0; bases outside the gene matches: 7. The CDR3 protein is CASRARDRHQETQYF. The CDR3 DNA reads as TGTGCCAGCAGAGCCCGGGACAGACACCAAGAGACCCAGTACTTC.

The V and J genes are TRBV6-1 and TRBJ2-7; 7 bases fit TRBD1. The germline CDR1 and CDR2 sequences are MNHNS and SASEGT. The CDR3 loop spans 13 amino acids. Trimming removed 5 bases from V and 4 bases from J; junction bases left unmatched: 5. Written as DNA, the CDR3 is TGTGCCAGCAGTCAACAGGGGATTTACGAGCAGTACTTC. This codes for CASSQQGIYEQYF.

The rearrangement uses TRBV5-1 and TRBJ2-5; no clear D. V lost 0 bases and J lost 1, with 10 bases in between. This CDR3 is built from 15 residues. Germline CDR1 is SGHRS and CDR2 is YFSETQ. CDR3 sequence (DNA): TGCGCCAGCAGCTTGGCCAGTCCAGGCCAAGAGACCCAGTACTTC. It is translated as CASSLASPGQETQYF.

This chain links TRBV10-1 with TRBJ2-3, with TRBD2 identical over 8 bases. CDR3 length: 16 amino acids. CDR1 is WNHNN and CDR2 is SYGVQD in the germline V gene (reference sequence). After removal of 2 bases from V and 0 bases from J, the junction contained 4 bases not matched to a gene. The CDR3 DNA reads TGCGCCAGCAGTGAGCTAGCGGGCCTAAGCACAGATACGCAGTATTTT. This codes for CASSELAGLSTDTQYF.

In the case of this clone: The sample contains more than one DNA sequence encoding this CDR3. The chain employs TRBV18 and TRBJ1-2; a possible D gene is TRBD1 (6 bases). This CDR3 is built from 13 residues. The V and J ends lost 3 bases and 5 bases respectively, with 10 bases between them. The germline V gene encodes CDR1 KGHSH and CDR2 LQKENI. The CDR3 here is CASSPDSEYGYTF. The CDR3 nucleotides read TGTGCCAGCTCACCGGACAGCGAGTATGGCTACACCTTC.

The chain combines TRBV18 with TRBJ1-1; TRBD1 might be the D (5 bases). The CDR3 sequence is 13 residues long. From germline, CDR1 is KGHSH and CDR2 LQKENI. V lost 3 bases and J lost 8, with 13 bases in between. The CDR3 region has the DNA TGTGCCAGCTCACCCGGGATAGGGGTAGAAGCTTTCTTT. Its protein is CASSPGIGVEAFF.

This sequence joins TRBV19 and TRBJ1-4, with D perhaps matching TRBD1 (5 bases). Germline V gives CDR1 LNHDA, CDR2 SQIVND (reference sequence). Trimming shortened V by 5 bases and J by 4 bases, and 14 bases separated the two germline ends. The CDR3 covers 15 residues. The CDR3 coding sequence is TGTGCCAGTAGTGATCAGGGTCAGGGTAATGAAAAACTGTTTTTT. It yields the protein CASSDQGQGNEKLFF. The variable domain in full, completed from reference TRBV19 and TRBJ1-4, reads DGGITQSPKYLFRKEGQNVTLSCEQNLNHDAMYWYRQDPGQGLRLIYYSQIVNDFQKGDIAEGYSVSREKKESFPLTVTSAQKNPTAFYLCASSDQGQGNEKLFFGSGTQLSVL.

The rearrangement uses TRBV5-1 and TRBJ2-7; TRBD1 aligns across 7 bases. The CDR3 totals 14 residues. Germline V gene sequence: CDR1 SGHRS, CDR2 YFSETQ. Germline trimming cut 5 bases from V and 3 bases from J; bases unmatched to any gene: 8. CDR3 loop: CASSSSTGVYEQYF. CDR3 DNA: TGCGCCAGCAGTTCTTCTACAGGGGTCTACGAGCAGTACTTC.

The V gene is TRBV19, the J gene TRBJ2-1; TRBD1 aligns across 9 bases. The CDR3 is 14 amino acids. Germline V gene lookup returns CDR1 LNHDA and CDR2 SQIVND (reference sequence). The trim removed 7 bases at V and 3 bases at J, leaving 4 bases unmatched. The CDR3 sequence: CASNPGQGYNEQFF. The CDR3 region has the DNA TGTGCCAGTAACCCGGGACAGGGCTACAATGAGCAGTTCTTC.

The chain carries TRBV5-1 and TRBJ2-1, with D possibly TRBD1 on 6 matching bases. Germline CDR1 and CDR2: SGHRS and YFSETQ. The germline V and J ends were trimmed by 1 base and 8 bases, with 10 bases remaining between them. The CDR3 loop spans 13 amino acids. The CDR3 nucleotides are TGCGCCAGCAGCTTGTATGGGGGCGATGAGCAGTTCTTC. Encoded protein: CASSLYGGDEQFF.

J is TRBJ2-7 and V is TRBV11-2; D is possibly TRBD2 (5 bases). Germline CDR1 SGHAT, CDR2 FQNNGV. Trimming took off 6 bases at V and 3 bases at J, with 9 bases between the two ends. The CDR3 spans 12 residues. The CDR3 region is CASRPTSYEQYF. The CDR3 nucleotides are TGTGCCAGCAGGCCTACTAGCTACGAGCAGTACTTC.